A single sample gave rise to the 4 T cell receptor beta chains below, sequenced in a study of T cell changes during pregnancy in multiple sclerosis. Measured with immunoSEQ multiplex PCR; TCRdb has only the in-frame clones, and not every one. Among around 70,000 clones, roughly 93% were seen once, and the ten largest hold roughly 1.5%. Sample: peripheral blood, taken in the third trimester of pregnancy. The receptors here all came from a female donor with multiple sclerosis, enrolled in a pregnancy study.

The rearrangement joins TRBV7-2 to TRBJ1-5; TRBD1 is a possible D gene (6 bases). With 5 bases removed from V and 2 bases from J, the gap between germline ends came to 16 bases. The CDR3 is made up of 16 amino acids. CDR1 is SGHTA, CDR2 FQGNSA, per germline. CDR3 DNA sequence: TGTGCCAGCAGCCCCCTGACAGGAGCCCGCAATCAGCCCCAGCATTTT. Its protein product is CASSPLTGARNQPQHF.

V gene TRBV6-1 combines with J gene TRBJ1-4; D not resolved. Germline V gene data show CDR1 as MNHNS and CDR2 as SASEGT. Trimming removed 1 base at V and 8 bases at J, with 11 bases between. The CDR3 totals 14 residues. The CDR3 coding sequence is TGTGCCAGCAGTGAAGGGGAGGGCGGCGAAAAACTGTTTTTT. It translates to CASSEGEGGEKLFF.

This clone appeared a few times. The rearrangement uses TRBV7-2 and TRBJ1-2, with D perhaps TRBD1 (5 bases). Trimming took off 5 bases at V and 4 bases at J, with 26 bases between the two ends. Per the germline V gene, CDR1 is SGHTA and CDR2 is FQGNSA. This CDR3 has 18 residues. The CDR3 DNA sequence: TGTGCCAGCAGCCCCTTTATATCAGGGATGAGGAGGGGCTATGGCTACACCTTC. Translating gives CASSPFISGMRRGYGYTF. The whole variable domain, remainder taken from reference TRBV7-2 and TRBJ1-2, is GAGVSQSPSNKVTEKGKDVELRCDPISGHTALYWYRQSLGQGLEFLIYFQGNSAPDKSGLPSDRFSAERTGGSVSTLTIQRTQQEDSAVYLCASSPFISGMRRGYGYTFGSGTRLTVV.

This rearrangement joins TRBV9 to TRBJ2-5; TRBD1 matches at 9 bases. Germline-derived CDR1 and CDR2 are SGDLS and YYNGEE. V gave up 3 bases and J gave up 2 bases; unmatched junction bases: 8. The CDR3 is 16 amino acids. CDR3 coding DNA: TGTGCCAGCAGCGCGTGGGACAGGGATCTTCAAGAGACCCAGTACTTC. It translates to CASSAWDRDLQETQYF.